The 2 T cell receptor beta chains listed next were all sequenced from one sample in a study of cytomegalovirus exposure and HLA in healthy donors. Use of 60 Vbeta and 13 Jbeta primers characterized the PCR. TCRdb's table, derived via immunoSEQ multiplex PCR, lists solely in-frame clones and lacks some. Across under 100,000 clones, the top ten clones capture roughly 3% of the sample. Sequencing was done on a sample of PBMCs. These receptors were collected from a woman aged 25 to 39 in good health and CMV-seronegative.

Written as DNA, the CDR3 is TGTGCCAGTAAAGGTCTAGCGGACAAAAACATTCAGTACTTC. Residues: CASKGLADKNIQYF. The V and J genes are TRBV19 and TRBJ2-4; TRBD2 aligns across 7 bases. V was clipped by 7 bases and J by 3 bases; unmatched bases: 6. The length of the CDR3 is 14 residues. Germline lookup yields CDR1 LNHDA and CDR2 SQIVND (reference sequence). The full variable domain, its missing parts supplied by reference TRBV19 and TRBJ2-4, is DGGITQSPKYLFRKEGQNVTLSCEQNLNHDAMYWYRQDPGQGLRLIYYSQIVNDFQKGDIAEGYSVSREKKESFPLTVTSAQKNPTAFYLCASKGLADKNIQYFGAGTRLSVL.

With respect to this clone: Relative to the germline gene, one junction end is altered; a read error may explain this. V usage is TRBV19 and J usage is TRBJ1-2, with TRBD1 as a possible D gene (5 bases). Germline V gene sequence: CDR1 LNHDA, CDR2 SQIVND (reference sequence). CDR3 length: 12 amino acids. This CDR3 is CASSVLGGTPQF. Written as DNA, the CDR3 is TGTGCCAGTAGTGTCCTTGGAGGGACTCCTCAATTC.